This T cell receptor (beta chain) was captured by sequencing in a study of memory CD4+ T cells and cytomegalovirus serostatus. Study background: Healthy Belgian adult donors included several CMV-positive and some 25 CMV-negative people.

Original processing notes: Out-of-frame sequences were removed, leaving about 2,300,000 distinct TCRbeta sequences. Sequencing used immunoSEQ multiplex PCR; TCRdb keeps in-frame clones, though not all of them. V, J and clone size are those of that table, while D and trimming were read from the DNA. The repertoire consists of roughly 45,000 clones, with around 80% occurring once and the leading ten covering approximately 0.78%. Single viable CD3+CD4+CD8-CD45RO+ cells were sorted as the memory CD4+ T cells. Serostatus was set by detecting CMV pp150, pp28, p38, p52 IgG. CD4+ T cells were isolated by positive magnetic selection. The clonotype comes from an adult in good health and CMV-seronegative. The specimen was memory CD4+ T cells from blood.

The CDR3 spells CASSFIGLVLTF. Written as DNA, the CDR3 is TGCGCCAGCAGCTTCATCGGACTGGTCCTGACTTTC. V usage is TRBV5-1 and J usage is TRBJ2-6, with a possible D match to TRBD2 (5 bases). This CDR3 has 12 residues. Looked up from germline, CDR1 is SGHRS and CDR2 is YFSETQ. V lost 2 bases, J lost 13 bases, and 10 bases lay in between.